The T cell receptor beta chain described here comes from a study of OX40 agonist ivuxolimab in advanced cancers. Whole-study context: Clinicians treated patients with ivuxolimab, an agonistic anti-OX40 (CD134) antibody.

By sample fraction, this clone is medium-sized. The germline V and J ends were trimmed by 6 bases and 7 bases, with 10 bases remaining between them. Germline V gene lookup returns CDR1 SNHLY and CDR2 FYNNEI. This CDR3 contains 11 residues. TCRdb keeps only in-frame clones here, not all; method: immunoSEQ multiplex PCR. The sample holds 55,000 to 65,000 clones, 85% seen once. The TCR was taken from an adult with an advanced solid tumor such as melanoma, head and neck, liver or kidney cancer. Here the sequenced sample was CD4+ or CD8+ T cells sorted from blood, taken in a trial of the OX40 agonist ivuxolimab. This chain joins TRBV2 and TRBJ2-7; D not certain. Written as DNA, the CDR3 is TGTGCCAGCAGCTTCACCAGGGAGCAGTACTTC. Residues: CASSFTREQYF.